The 5 T cell receptor beta chains presented below share a single source sample, sequenced in a study of vaccination and CD4 T cells after COVID-19. The study sequenced cultured CD4+ T cell DNA using the Oncomine TCR Beta short-read assay. MiXCR was run by TCRdb on the PCR reads, yielding one entry per CDR3 protein. The sample includes about 9,400 distinct CDR3 sequences, approximately 73% seen only once; the top ten take 25% to 40%. These receptors have no identified antigens. Treatment specified: approximately nine-day PBMC culture with coronavirus spike peptide pools or control peptides (ViraFEST assay). The specimen was CD4+ T cells from blood, cultured in vitro. The receptors were gathered from a human donor who had recovered from COVID-19.

This chain joins TRBV20-1 and TRBJ1-5; D is ambiguous. The length of the CDR3 is 16 residues. Deletions cut 2 bases from V and 0 bases from J, with 14 bases between. Germline V lookup: CDR1 DFQATT, CDR2 SNEGSKA (reference sequence). CDR3 DNA: TGCAGTGCTAGATCAGGAGGACCTTTTAGCAATCAGCCCCAGCATTTT. Translated: CSARSGGPFSNQPQHF.

In this sample, this clonotype turned up a few times. The rearrangement uses TRBV10-3 and TRBJ1-6, with D possibly being TRBD1 (5 bases). The CDR3 has 15 residues. V was pared by 1 base and J by 8 bases, with 12 bases between. Germline values: CDR1 ENHRY, CDR2 SYGVKD. This CDR3 reads CAISEYQGQDSPLHF. CDR3 DNA sequence: TGTGCCATCAGTGAGTACCAGGGTCAGGATTCACCCCTCCACTTT.

This clonotype was counted a few times. The chain links TRBV20-1 to TRBJ1-5; 9 nucleotides match TRBD1. Germline V CDR1 and CDR2: DFQATT, SNEGSKA (reference sequence). The CDR3 length is 17 residues. J lost 6 bases, V lost 3 bases, and 15 bases had no gene match. The CDR3 nucleotides are TGCAGTGCTAGCCCTGGGACAGGGCGAACTGTGGGTCAGCCCCAGCATTTT. Amino acids: CSASPGTGRTVGQPQHF.

V and J are TRBV7-9 and TRBJ1-1, with TRBD1 matching 7 bases. This CDR3 contains 13 residues. The V gene's germline CDR1 is SEHNR and CDR2 FQNEAQ (reference sequence). V shed 2 bases and J 4 bases; nucleotides not matched to a gene: 1. CDR3 in amino acids: CASSLTGATEAFF. The CDR3 nucleotides are TGTGCCAGCAGCTTAACAGGGGCCACTGAAGCTTTCTTT.

The chain uses TRBV7-9 and TRBJ1-3, with D unclear. The germline V gene has CDR1 SEHNR and CDR2 FQNEAQ (reference sequence). This CDR3 is 16 amino acids long. V lost 5 bases, J lost 1 base, and 15 bases lay in between. CDR3 in DNA: TGTGCCAGCAGCCCCACTGACGGACTGTCTGGAAACACCATATATTTT. Encoded protein: CASSPTDGLSGNTIYF.